The 12 T cell receptor beta chains given below trace back to one sample, sequenced in a study of T cell responses to AZD1222 COVID-19 vaccine. Clones were read by immunoSEQ multiplex PCR, and TCRdb kept only the in-frame ones, dropping some. The table has about 110,000 clones, about 90% seen once. The sample was peripheral blood, taken on day 0 of AZD1222 vaccination. The receptors stem from an adult in good health.

J is TRBJ2-7 and V is TRBV6-2 or TRBV6-3; TRBD1 or TRBD2 may be the D gene (5 bases each). Trimming cost V 2 bases and J 3 bases, with 17 bases left between them. This CDR3 has 16 amino acids. From germline, CDR1 is MNHEY and CDR2 SVGEGT. The CDR3 DNA reads TGTGCCAGCAGTTACGAGGGGACCCACGGTTACTACGAGCAGTACTTC. Its translation is CASSYEGTHGYYEQYF.

The V call is TRBV7-2, the J call TRBJ1-4; D may be TRBD1 (6 bases). The germline V and J ends were trimmed by 4 bases and 3 bases, with 15 bases remaining between them. Germline CDR1 SGHTA, CDR2 FQGNSA. This CDR3 has 16 amino acids. The CDR3 bases are TGTGCCAGCAGCTCCACCCGGGGGGCGGCTAATGAAAAACTGTTTTTT. Its translation: CASSSTRGAANEKLFF.

The CDR3 loop is CASSFDRDEQFF. CDR3 nucleotides: TGCGCCAGCAGCTTCGACAGGGATGAGCAGTTCTTC. The rearrangement uses TRBV5-1 and TRBJ2-1, with 7 bases fitting TRBD1. The CDR3 is made up of 12 amino acids. Germline V gene sequence: CDR1 SGHRS, CDR2 YFSETQ. Trimming at V came to 2 bases and at J to 8 bases, leaving 1 base not matched to a gene.

V gene TRBV4-3 combines with J gene TRBJ2-3, with 12 bases lining up with TRBD2. CDR3 length: 16 residues. The trim removed 0 bases at V and 6 bases at J, leaving 4 bases unmatched. Germline V lookup: CDR1 LGHNA, CDR2 YSLEER. The CDR3 DNA reads TGCGCCAGCAGCCAAGACCTAGCGGGGGGGTGGGATACGCAGTATTTT. This gives the protein CASSQDLAGGWDTQYF.

This clone was seen more than once but under ten times. This chain connects TRBV19 to TRBJ2-7; D is unclear. V was shortened by 1 base and J by 5 bases, with 6 bases between the two germline ends. This CDR3 spans 12 amino acids. Germline V gene data show CDR1 as LNHDA and CDR2 as SQIVND (reference sequence). CDR3 amino acids: CASSIAGNEQYF. The CDR3 DNA reads TGTGCCAGTAGTATAGCTGGGAACGAGCAGTACTTC. The whole variable domain, filled in from reference TRBV19 and TRBJ2-7, reads DGGITQSPKYLFRKEGQNVTLSCEQNLNHDAMYWYRQDPGQGLRLIYYSQIVNDFQKGDIAEGYSVSREKKESFPLTVTSAQKNPTAFYLCASSIAGNEQYFGPGTRLTVT.

DNA of the CDR3: TGTGCCAGCTCACCAACAAGGGGCACTAATGAAAAACTGTTTTTT. Its protein product is CASSPTRGTNEKLFF. The chain carries TRBV18 and TRBJ1-4; TRBD1 might be the D (5 bases). The V and J ends lost 2 bases and 2 bases respectively, with 9 bases between them. This CDR3 is 15 amino acids long. The germline V gene has CDR1 KGHSH and CDR2 LQKENI.

The chain recombines TRBV5-1 with TRBJ1-2; the D is unclear. Germline loops: CDR1 SGHRS, CDR2 YFSETQ. CDR3 length: 13 amino acids. V was cut by 0 bases and J by 3 bases, with 6 bases left in between. CDR3 bases: TGCGCCAGCAGCTTGGGGGCGGACTATGGCTACACCTTC. It is translated as CASSLGADYGYTF.

The chain links TRBV6-5 to TRBJ2-1, with D maybe TRBD2 (6 bases). CDR1 MNHEY and CDR2 SVGAGI come from the germline V gene. This CDR3 is built from 13 residues. V was cut by 5 bases and J by 7 bases, with 12 bases left in between. CDR3 coding DNA: TGTGCCAGCAGTACAATCAGCGGGAATGAGCAGTTCTTC. Its translation: CASSTISGNEQFF.

The rearrangement links TRBV6-2 or TRBV6-3 to TRBJ1-5, with D possibly matching TRBD1 (5 bases). This CDR3 comprises 19 residues. V lost 0 bases, J lost 11 bases, and 29 bases lay in between. Germline V gene lookup returns CDR1 MNHEY and CDR2 SVGEGT. CDR3 region: CASSYSTGQHNDRFFAQHF. CDR3 coding DNA: TGTGCCAGCAGTTACTCGACTGGACAACACAATGACCGGTTCTTCGCCCAGCATTTT.

V usage is TRBV4-2 and J usage is TRBJ2-3; 7 nucleotides align to TRBD2. V gave up 2 bases and J gave up 0 bases; unmatched junction bases: 2. From germline, CDR1 is LGHNA and CDR2 YNFKEQ. The CDR3 loop spans 15 amino acids. The CDR3: CASSQNSGSTDTQYF. The CDR3 region has the DNA TGTGCCAGCAGCCAAAATAGCGGGAGCACAGATACGCAGTATTTT.

The rearrangement links TRBV3-1 (or the pseudogene TRBV3-2) to TRBJ2-7; a weak D match, TRBD2 (6 bases). Trimming stripped 4 bases from V and 1 base from J, with 11 bases between. Germline CDR1 and CDR2: LGHDT and YNNKEL (reference sequence). The CDR3 length is 14 residues. The CDR3 loop reads CASSPWDSSYEQYF. The DNA for the CDR3 is TGTGCCAGCAGCCCTTGGGACTCTTCCTACGAGCAGTACTTC.

The CDR3 sequence is CASSWTSGDWDEQYF. The CDR3 bases are TGTGCCAGCTCGTGGACTAGCGGGGATTGGGACGAGCAGTACTTC. This chain uses TRBV18 with TRBJ2-7, with 12 bases aligning to TRBD2. Unmatched junction bases numbered 8, after V lost 6 bases and J lost 5 bases. CDR1 and CDR2 from the germline V gene are KGHSH and LQKENI. This CDR3 contains 15 residues.